The rows below give T cell receptor beta chains drawn from one sample of a study of blood T cells in healthy people across ages. From the 5' RACE reads, TCRdb called clonotypes with MiXCR, one entry per CDR3 protein. This table holds approximately 600,000 distinct CDR3 sequences, roughly 50% found once. Sequencing was done on a sample of blood. All receptors come from a man in his 60s in good health. The conserved cysteine and the conserved F or W are not part of the CDR3 here. Each record gives: clone size, CDR3 length, V gene, CDR3 protein. Rows give clone size only sometimes, using once, few, many, or a class for an expanded clone.

clone size: NA
CDR3 length: 12
V gene: TRBV12-3/TRBV12-4
CDR3 protein: ASGAGQGSQPQH

clone size: few
CDR3 length: 15
V gene: TRBV11-3
CDR3 protein: ASSTRLAGGEQETQY

clone size: NA
CDR3 length: 13
V gene: TRBV29-1
CDR3 protein: SVGNGDSGANVLT

clone size: NA
CDR3 length: 12
V gene: TRBV6-6
CDR3 protein: ASFAQGTYYGYT

clone size: NA
CDR3 length: 14
V gene: TRBV10-3
CDR3 protein: AISRGQSGANYGYT

clone size: few
CDR3 length: 15
V gene: TRBV5-6
CDR3 protein: ASSLFLAGDSTDTQY

clone size: many
CDR3 length: 10
V gene: TRBV29-1
CDR3 protein: SVGTTLDEQY

clone size: NA
CDR3 length: 16
V gene: TRBV7-9
CDR3 protein: ASSLVRLAGGYMDTQY

clone size: NA
CDR3 length: 13
V gene: TRBV11-2
CDR3 protein: ASSYGQGVHNEQF

clone size: NA
CDR3 length: 15
V gene: TRBV7-2
CDR3 protein: ASSPRGLAGGFGEQF